This is a list of T cell receptor beta chains from one sample in a study of a mutant IDH1 vaccine in newly diagnosed glioma. Produced via immunoSEQ multiplex PCR; TCRdb's table is partial and in-frame only. The profile shows around 32,000 clones, around 90% of them singletons. Which antigens these TCRs recognize remains unknown. The specimen was peripheral blood mononuclear cells (PBMCs), collected from a glioma patient whose treatment included an IDH1 peptide vaccine. The receptors derive from a woman aged 40 to 50 with glioma. Some clones in this sample may be carry-over from other donors' samples. Both conserved end residues are part of each CDR3. D genes are given only for firm matches. Expanded clones get a size class; other rows say once, few or many, or leave the size out.

TRBV5-1	TRBJ1-1	NA	TRBD1	TGCGCCAGCAGCCCGACAGGGACGGGCACTGAAGCTTTCTTT	CASSPTGTGTEAFF
TRBV7-8	TRBJ1-2	NA	NA	TGTGCCAGCAGCCCCGTTACCACTAACTATGGCTACACCTTC	CASSPVTTNYGYTF
TRBV11-3	TRBJ2-1	NA	NA	TGTGCCAGCAGCTTAGGTCGGCGGGACAGTCACTACAATGAGCAGTTCTTC	CASSLGRRDSHYNEQFF
TRBV23-1	TRBJ2-7	NA	NA	TGCGCCAGCAGTCAGGGGTTGGGCTCTTGGGGGAGAAGAGACGAGCAGTACTTC	CASSQGLGSWGRRDEQYF
TRBV9	TRBJ2-3	NA	TRBD2	TGTGCCAGCAGCCCCGGAGGGGGGACTAGCGGCACAGATACGCAGTATTTT	CASSPGGGTSGTDTQYF
TRBV15	TRBJ2-2	NA	TRBD1	TGTGCCACCAGCAGAGCAGGACAGGGGGCCTATGGGGAGCTGTTTTTT	CATSRAGQGAYGELFF
TRBV27	TRBJ2-2	NA	NA	TGTGCCAGCAGTTTACGGGGGTTGGGCGGGGAGCTGTTTTTT	CASSLRGLGGELFF
TRBV6-5	TRBJ1-2	NA	NA	TGTGCCAGCAGTTACGGTCCGGGGGGGCAGAGTGGCTACACCTTC	CASSYGPGGQSGYTF
TRBV6-5	TRBJ1-2	NA	NA	TGTGCCAGCAGACAAGCGCTTAGGGGTAACTATGGCTACACCTTC	CASRQALRGNYGYTF
TRBV5-4	TRBJ2-7	NA	NA	TGTGCCAGCAGCTTGGGGCGAGGGTCAGGGAGGTACGAGCAGTACTTC	CASSLGRGSGRYEQYF
TRBV7-8	TRBJ2-2	NA	NA	TGTGCCAGCAGCGACCCGCGGAGGGGGGGCCGCACCGGGGAGCTGTTTTTT	CASSDPRRGGRTGELFF
TRBV9	TRBJ1-3	NA	NA	TGTGCCAGCAGCCCCAAGACCGAAAACACCATATATTTT	CASSPKTENTIYF
TRBV9	TRBJ2-2	NA	NA	TGTGCCAGCAGCGTCCGAAGTGACTACGCGAACACCGGGGAGCTGTTTTTT	CASSVRSDYANTGELFF
TRBV7-6	TRBJ2-7	NA	NA	TGTGCCAGCAGCTTCGCAGAGGGCCACGAGCAGTACTTC	CASSFAEGHEQYF
TRBV28	TRBJ1-1	NA	NA	TGTGCCAGCAGTTCCTCCGGACAGTTCCCTGAAGCTTTCTTT	CASSSSGQFPEAFF
TRBV5-1	TRBJ2-1	NA	TRBD1	TGCGCCAGCAGCTCATCAGGGGGCGAGCAGTTCTTC	CASSSSGGEQFF
TRBV7-8	TRBJ2-2	few	TRBD1	TGTGCCAGCAGCTCTACCGGACAGGGGAGTACCGCGGAGCTGTTTTTT	CASSSTGQGSTAELFF
TRBV6-4	TRBJ2-2	NA	NA	TGTGCCAGCAGTGACGGGACTAACACCGGGGAGCTGTTTTTT	CASSDGTNTGELFF
TRBV5-1	TRBJ2-1	NA	NA	TGCGCCAGCAGCTTCTTGGCGCCCAATGAGCAGTTCTTC	CASSFLAPNEQFF
TRBV28	TRBJ1-2	NA	NA	TGTGCCAGCAGGGGCGAAAATGGGTATTATGGCTACACCTTC	CASRGENGYYGYTF
TRBV7-2	TRBJ1-2	NA	NA	TGTGCCAGCAGAGACAATAGCGGGGGCGGGGATGGCTACACCTTC	CASRDNSGGGDGYTF
TRBV28	TRBJ2-3	NA	TRBD1	TGTGCCAGCAGGAGGGACAGTACAGATACGCAGTATTTT	CASRRDSTDTQYF
TRBV7-9	TRBJ2-6	NA	NA	TGTGCCAGCAGCTTAGGGTCTGGGGCCAACGTCCTGACTTTC	CASSLGSGANVLTF
TRBV5-1	TRBJ2-1	NA	TRBD1	TGCGCCAGCAGCCCGGGACAGGGGGGCTCCTACAATGAGCAGTTCTTC	CASSPGQGGSYNEQFF
TRBV7-2	TRBJ2-7	once	NA	TGTGCCAGCAGCCGAACAGGGGGAGGGTCCTCCTACGAGCAGTACTTC	CASSRTGGGSSYEQYF
TRBV6-4	TRBJ2-2	NA	TRBD1	TGTGCCAGCAGAGGACAGGGGAACACCGGGGAGCTGTTTTTT	CASRGQGNTGELFF
TRBV6-4	TRBJ2-3	NA	NA	TGTGCCAGCAGGCCCCCCGGTGCAGATACGCAGTATTTT	CASRPPGADTQYF
TRBV7-6	TRBJ2-7	NA	NA	TGTGCCAGCAGCTTAGAACCCAGTCGGGTCTTAACCTACGAGCAGTACTTC	CASSLEPSRVLTYEQYF
TRBV6-4	TRBJ2-2	NA	TRBD2	TGTGCCAGCAGTGACTCGACTAGCGGGGACACCGGGGAGCTGTTTTTT	CASSDSTSGDTGELFF
TRBV7-6	TRBJ1-4	NA	NA	TGTGCCAGCAGCTTAAGCGGGCAGGGGAATGAAAAACTGTTTTTT	CASSLSGQGNEKLFF
TRBV28	TRBJ1-3	NA	TRBD1	TGTGCCAGCGGAGCGACAGGGGCTGGAAACACCATATATTTT	CASGATGAGNTIYF
TRBV4-1	TRBJ1-1	NA	NA	TGCGCCAGCAGAGTACTCTGGGGCAGGGATGACACTGAAGCTTTCTTT	CASRVLWGRDDTEAFF
TRBV4-1	TRBJ1-3	NA	NA	TGCGCCAGCAGCCAGTCACTCGCGGGAAACACCATATATTTT	CASSQSLAGNTIYF
TRBV15	TRBJ1-3	once	NA	TGTGCCACCAGCAGAGGTCGAGCAGACTCTGGAAACACCATATATTTT	CATSRGRADSGNTIYF
TRBV7-3	TRBJ2-7	NA	TRBD1	TGTGCCAGCAGCGGGGACAGGTCTCGCGAGCAGTACTTC	CASSGDRSREQYF
TRBV28	TRBJ2-7	NA	NA	TGTGCCAGCTCGACCCTATACGAGCAGTACTTC	CASSTLYEQYF
TRBV7-6	TRBJ1-1	few	NA	TGTGCCAGCAGCCCCGAATTAGAAAACACTGAAGCTTTCTTT	CASSPELENTEAFF
TRBV19	TRBJ2-7	NA	TRBD2	TGTGCCAGTAGTATAGGACTAGCTAACTACGAGCAGTACTTC	CASSIGLANYEQYF
TRBV5-1	TRBJ2-7	NA	NA	TGCGCCAGCAGATACCGGGACGGAAACTACGAGCAGTACTTC	CASRYRDGNYEQYF
TRBV4-3	TRBJ2-1	once	NA	TGCGCCAGCAGCCAATACGCGGACAGTGATTACAATGAGCAGTTCTTC	CASSQYADSDYNEQFF
TRBV7-9	TRBJ2-3	NA	TRBD2	TGTGCCAGCTGGGAGCGGGAGAGAGCGCCAGATACGCAGTATTTT	CASWERERAPDTQYF
TRBV5-1	TRBJ2-5	few	TRBD2	TGCGCCAGCAGCTTGCGGGGGGGACCTCCTGGAGAGACCCAGTACTTC	CASSLRGGPPGETQYF
TRBV4-3	TRBJ2-1	NA	TRBD2	TGCGCCAGCAGCCCAGGACTAGCGGAGCGGGGGCAGTTCTTC	CASSPGLAERGQFF
TRBV7-9	TRBJ2-7	NA	TRBD1	TGTGCCAGCAGTTCGGGACAGTACGAGCAGTACTTC	CASSSGQYEQYF
TRBV18	TRBJ2-7	NA	TRBD1	TGTGCCAGCTCACCCGGGACAGCGCGTTACGAGCAGTACTTC	CASSPGTARYEQYF
TRBV7-9	TRBJ2-1	NA	TRBD2	TGTGCCAGCAGCCGGACTAGCGGTCCGCCGGGGGATGAGCAGTTCTTC	CASSRTSGPPGDEQFF
TRBV28	TRBJ2-1	NA	TRBD2	TGTGCCGTAGGGACTAGCGGACTAAATGAGCAGTTCTTC	CAVGTSGLNEQFF
TRBV9	TRBJ2-2	NA	NA	TGTGCCAGCAGCGTTGGCGGGGAGCTGTTTTTT	CASSVGGELFF
TRBV6-1	TRBJ2-5	NA	TRBD2	TGTGCCAGCACCCATGGCGGGGGGGACCAAGAGACCCAGTACTTC	CASTHGGGDQETQYF
TRBV6-5	TRBJ1-3	NA	TRBD1	TGTGCCAGCAGTTATGACAGGGGAGCTGGAAACACCATATATTTT	CASSYDRGAGNTIYF
TRBV28	TRBJ2-7	once	NA	TGTGCCAGCAGTCCTTGGGGGGCGTACTACGAGCAGTACTTC	CASSPWGAYYEQYF
TRBV11-2	TRBJ1-3	NA	NA	TGTGCCAGCAGCTTGGAGGGCTCTGGAAACACCATATATTTT	CASSLEGSGNTIYF
TRBV7-6	TRBJ1-1	NA	NA	TGTGCCAGCAGCTTAGAGGGCACAGCTTTCTTT	CASSLEGTAFF